This T cell receptor beta chain was recovered during a study of blood T cell repertoires in COVID-19. Across the whole study: COVID-19 samples, acute and convalescent, were from the United States, Italy and Spain. Nucleic acid was either cDNA or gDNA, and it came from T cells, B-cell-depleted T cells, or PBMCs.

Only in-frame clones appear in the TCRdb table, and some are missing; sequencing was by immunoSEQ multiplex PCR. The sample includes 250,000 to 350,000 clones, roughly nine tenths of them seen just once. Germline lookup yields CDR1 SGHAT and CDR2 FQNNGV. This CDR3 is built from 15 residues. Trimming removed 0 bases at V and 0 bases at J, with 6 bases between. The sequenced material came from peripheral blood. The rearrangement joins TRBV11-2 to TRBJ1-5; D possibly corresponds to TRBD1 (5 bases). The receptor was isolated from a man aged 18 to 30 who had recovered from COVID-19. CDR3 nucleotides: TGTGCCAGCAGCTTAGAAGGGGTTAGCAATCAGCCCCAGCATTTT. Amino acid sequence: CASSLEGVSNQPQHF.